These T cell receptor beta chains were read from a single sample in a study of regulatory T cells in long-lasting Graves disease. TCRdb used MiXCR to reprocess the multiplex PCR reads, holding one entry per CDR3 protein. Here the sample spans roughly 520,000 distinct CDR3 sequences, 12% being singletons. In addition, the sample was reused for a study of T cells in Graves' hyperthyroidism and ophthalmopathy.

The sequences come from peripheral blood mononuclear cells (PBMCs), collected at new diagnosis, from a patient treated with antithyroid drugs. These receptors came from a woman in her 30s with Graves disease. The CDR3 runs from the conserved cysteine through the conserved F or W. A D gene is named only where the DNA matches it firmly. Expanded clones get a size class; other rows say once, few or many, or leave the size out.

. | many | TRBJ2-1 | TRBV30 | CAWTSASYNEQFF | TGTGCCTGGACTAGCGCATCCTACAATGAGCAGTTCTTC
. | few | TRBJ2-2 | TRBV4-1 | CASSHPGRRNTGELFF | TGCGCCAGCAGCCATCCGGGACGACGGAACACCGGGGAGCTGTTTTTT
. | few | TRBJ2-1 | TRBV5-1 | CASGLEAESLYNEQFF | TGCGCCAGCGGCTTGGAGGCAGAGAGTTTGTACAATGAGCAGTTCTTC
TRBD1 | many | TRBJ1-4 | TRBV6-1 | CASSGGGRGLEKLFF | TGTGCCAGCAGTGGGGGGGGCAGGGGGCTTGAAAAACTGTTTTTT
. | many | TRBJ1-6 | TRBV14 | CAIQGYYNSPLHF | TGTGCCATCCAGGGGTACTATAATTCACCCCTCCACTTT
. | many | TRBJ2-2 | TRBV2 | CASSPGLSTGELFF | TGTGCCAGCAGTCCAGGACTTTCCACCGGGGAGCTGTTTTTT
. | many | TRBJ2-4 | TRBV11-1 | CASSPGQLRIQYF | TGTGCCAGCAGCCCAGGACAGCTCAGGATTCAGTACTTC
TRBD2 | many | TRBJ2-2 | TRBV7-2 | CASIGTSGLTGELFF | TGTGCCAGCATCGGGACTAGCGGACTCACCGGGGAGCTGTTTTTT
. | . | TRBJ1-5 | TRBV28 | CASSRWGARQPQHF | TGTGCCAGTTCTCGTTGGGGGGCGAGACAGCCCCAGCATTTT
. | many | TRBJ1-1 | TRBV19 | CASSADAGTGNTEAFF | TGTGCCAGTAGTGCAGACGCCGGGACGGGGAACACTGAAGCTTTCTTT
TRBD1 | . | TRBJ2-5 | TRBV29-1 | CSVTGTGPQETQYF | TGCAGCGTCACCGGGACAGGCCCTCAAGAGACCCAGTACTTC
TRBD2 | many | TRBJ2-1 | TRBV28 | CASSQTGLANEQFF | TGTGCCAGCAGTCAAACGGGACTAGCAAATGAGCAGTTCTTC
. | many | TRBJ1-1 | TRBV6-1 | CASRPSRRRNTEAFF | TGTGCCAGCAGGCCCTCCCGACGGCGGAACACTGAAGCTTTCTTT
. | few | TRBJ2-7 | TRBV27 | CASSLSADNYEQYF | TGTGCCAGCAGTTTATCGGCGGATAACTACGAGCAGTACTTC
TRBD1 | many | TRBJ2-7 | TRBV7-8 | CASSSFRGRYEQYF | TGTGCCAGCAGCAGTTTCAGGGGGCGGTACGAGCAGTACTTC
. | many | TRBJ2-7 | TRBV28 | CASGPEATYEQYF | TGTGCCAGCGGCCCGGAGGCAACCTACGAGCAGTACTTC